These 10 T cell receptor beta chains were sequenced from one sample in a study of T-cell reconstitution after alpha-beta-depleted transplantation in children (dated by TCRdb to about 2016). Libraries came from PCR. Sequencing took place on an Illumina HiSeq 2500. To normalize quantification of the TCRbeta repertoire, the TCR libraries were built with molecular barcoding that relied on unique molecular identifiers. The public reads were quality trimmed at Q25 with fastp and then assembled into clones with MiXCR by TCRdb, keeping productive beta chains. Duplicate CDR3 protein sequences are folded into a single record with the most common DNA and genes. Across this sample there are about 340,000 distinct CDR3 sequences, with about 9.4% seen only once. Clones ranked in the top ten supply around 2.5% of the sample. Sequencing was performed on PBMCs from the stem cell graft donor, taken from the stem cell graft. Receptor source: a human donor who donated a stem cell graft to a child with acute lymphoblastic leukemia.

The chain employs TRBV20-1 and TRBJ2-7; TRBD2 might be the D (5 bases). The germline gives CDR1 DFQATT, CDR2 SNEGSKA (reference sequence). Trimming cost V 1 base and J 3 bases, with 13 bases left between them. This CDR3 is built from 14 residues. Here the CDR3 DNA reads TGCAGTGCTAGAGGGCCGGGGTTAGTCTACGAGCAGTACTTC. Its translation: CSARGPGLVYEQYF.

The V gene is TRBV7-6, the J gene TRBJ1-1; no reliable D call. Trimming stripped 5 bases from V and 3 bases from J, with 13 bases between. Germline loops: CDR1 SGHVS, CDR2 FNYEAQ. This CDR3 is built from 14 residues. The CDR3 coding sequence is TGTGCCAGCAGCCCCCGGGGTGCGGACACTGAAGCTTTCTTT. It translates to CASSPRGADTEAFF.

The J gene is TRBJ2-1, the V gene TRBV24-1, with D maybe TRBD2 (5 bases). CDR3 length: 14 amino acids. Germline V lookup: CDR1 KGHDR, CDR2 SFDVKD. Trimming shortened V by 11 bases and J by 6 bases, and 19 bases separated the two germline ends. The CDR3 region is CAIPWAGLPNEQFF. The CDR3 nucleotides are TGTGCCATCCCCTGGGCGGGCCTACCCAATGAGCAGTTCTTC.

The chain joins TRBV28 to TRBJ2-1; TRBD2 aligns across 16 bases. Trimming took 6 bases from V and 4 from J; bases not matched to a gene: 15. This CDR3 has 20 residues. Germline V gives CDR1 MDHEN, CDR2 SYDVKM. The CDR3 spells CASRRIPGLAGGPKYNEQFF. CDR3 sequence (DNA): TGTGCCAGCAGGAGGATCCCGGGACTAGCGGGAGGGCCGAAGTACAATGAGCAGTTCTTC. Using reference TRBV28 and TRBJ2-1 for the parts outside the CDR3, the full variable domain is DVKVTQSSRYLVKRTGEKVFLECVQDMDHENMFWYRQDPGLGLRLIYFSYDVKMKEKGDIPEGYSVSREKKERFSLILESASTNQTSMYLCASRRIPGLAGGPKYNEQFFGPGTRLTVL.

This chain links TRBV24-1 with TRBJ2-1; 11 bases line up with TRBD2. V shed 5 bases, J shed 8 bases, and the junction held 19 bases outside the gene matches. This CDR3 spans 19 amino acids. Germline V gives CDR1 KGHDR, CDR2 SFDVKD. The CDR3 loop is CATSASSTWVAGGPDEQFF. The CDR3 region has the DNA TGTGCCACCAGTGCTTCTAGTACTTGGGTAGCGGGAGGGCCAGATGAGCAGTTCTTC.

This clonotype appeared many times. The V call is TRBV4-1, the J call TRBJ1-5, with a possible D match to TRBD1 (5 bases). V shed 1 base and J shed 7 bases, with 17 bases lying between them. The germline V gene has CDR1 MGHRA and CDR2 YSYEKL. This CDR3 region has 16 residues. The CDR3 loop is CASSQVGVGSEQPQHF. CDR3 DNA sequence: TGCGCCAGCAGCCAAGTGGGGGTTGGAAGCGAGCAGCCCCAGCATTTT.

The chain employs TRBV3-1 and TRBJ2-1, with D hard to call. The CDR3 covers 16 residues. Deletions cut 0 bases from V and 0 bases from J, with 9 bases between. Germline V gives CDR1 LGHDT, CDR2 YNNKEL (reference sequence). The CDR3 sequence: CASSQDLSPSYNEQFF. The CDR3, as DNA: TGTGCCAGCAGCCAAGATCTCAGCCCCTCCTACAATGAGCAGTTCTTC.

V usage is TRBV28 and J usage is TRBJ2-7, with 7 bases identical to TRBD2. Germline V CDR1 and CDR2: MDHEN, SYDVKM. This CDR3 spans 13 amino acids. Losses at the gene ends were 10 bases for V and 4 bases for J; bases not matched to a gene: 10. The CDR3 nucleotides are TGTGCCACCTACGGGCGGGAGAAGTACGAGCAGTACTTC. It specifies CATYGREKYEQYF.

This chain joins TRBV12-3 or TRBV12-4 and TRBJ1-5; 7 nucleotides align to TRBD1. Germline trimming cut 6 bases from V and 2 bases from J; bases unmatched to any gene: 7. CDR3 length: 15 residues. DNA of the CDR3: TGTGCCAGCAGCCGAGACAGGGTTGGCAATCAGCCCCAGCATTTT. This gives the protein CASSRDRVGNQPQHF.

The table lists this clonotype with a few counts. This rearrangement joins TRBV7-2 to TRBJ2-1, with TRBD2 identical over 10 bases. The CDR3 totals 17 residues. The germline V gene has CDR1 SGHTA and CDR2 FQGNSA. The V segment lost 3 bases and the J segment 4 bases; nucleotides outside the gene matches: 9. CDR3 loop: CASSFIQLAGKYNEQFF. CDR3 nucleotide sequence: TGTGCCAGCAGCTTCATCCAACTAGCGGGAAAATACAATGAGCAGTTCTTC.